The sequence of this T cell receptor beta chain was determined in a study of CD8+ T cells in alopecia areata. Germline V gene sequence: CDR1 SGHDN, CDR2 FVKESK. The length of the CDR3 is 14 residues. V was cut by 4 bases and J by 4 bases, with 14 bases left in between. RNA was extracted and reverse transcribed into cDNA as the sequencing template. Here immunoSEQ multiplex PCR was the method, and the copy in TCRdb shows in-frame clones only, minus some. Of about 180,000 clones listed, roughly 50% are singletons. Treatment reported: oral pan-JAK inhibitor, 5-10 mg twice daily. Remarks on this clone: The antigen is undetermined.

Study-level results: Shared TCR sequences were less clear between patients than in mice, possibly partly from HLA diversity.

The material was CD8+ T cells sorted from blood, obtained at week 24, from a patient treated with tofacitinib. The chain employs TRBV14 and TRBJ2-7; D tentatively fits TRBD1 or TRBD2 (5 bases each). The clonotype originates from a human donor with alopecia areata. In DNA, the CDR3 is TGTGCCAGCAGCCTGTCGGGACCCAGGTACGAGCAGTACTTC. Its translation is CASSLSGPRYEQYF.